The 15 T cell receptor beta chains listed next were all sequenced from one sample in a study of blood T cell repertoires in COVID-19. TCRdb keeps only in-frame clones here, not all; method: immunoSEQ multiplex PCR. The table lists 150,000 or so clones, 70% to 90% of them singletons. Sample: PBMCs or T cells enriched from blood (not recorded which). The receptors were sampled from a woman aged 45-65 years who had recovered from COVID-19.

The rearrangement joins TRBV3-1 (or the pseudogene TRBV3-2) to TRBJ2-4; D perhaps matches TRBD1 (6 bases). This CDR3 is 13 amino acids long. Per the germline V gene, CDR1 is LGHDT and CDR2 is YNNKEL (reference sequence). V gave up 3 bases and J gave up 10 bases, with 13 bases separating them. The CDR3 loop is CASSQSPQGIQYF. In nucleotides, the CDR3 is TGTGCCAGCAGCCAGTCACCCCAGGGGATTCAGTACTTC.

The genes are TRBV11-2 and TRBJ2-5; D uncertain. The V end was cut by 1 base, the J end by 7 bases, with 7 bases between. The CDR3 covers 12 residues. Germline V gene lookup returns CDR1 SGHAT and CDR2 FQNNGV. For the CDR3, the DNA is TGTGCCAGCAGCTTAGTGACGGGGACCCAGTACTTC. It encodes CASSLVTGTQYF.

This clone was counted once. This chain links TRBV20-1 with TRBJ1-5; tentatively, D is TRBD1 (6 bases). V was clipped by 3 bases and J by 4 bases, with 13 bases between them. This CDR3 has 14 amino acids. CDR1 is DFQATT, CDR2 SNEGSKA, per germline (reference sequence). CDR3: CSASKGHPNQPQHF. The CDR3 nucleotides are TGCAGTGCTAGTAAGGGACACCCAAATCAGCCCCAGCATTTT.

The chain combines TRBV5-8 with TRBJ2-3, with 10 positions matching TRBD2. Trimming removed 6 bases from V and 1 base from J; junction bases left unmatched: 11. Germline-derived CDR1 and CDR2 are SGHTS and YDEGEE. This CDR3 is 17 amino acids long. The CDR3 sequence is CASTLPIAGGGTDTQYF. CDR3 DNA sequence: TGTGCCAGCACCCTACCTATAGCGGGAGGAGGCACAGATACGCAGTATTTT. Full variable domain (remainder filled in from reference TRBV5-8 and TRBJ2-3): EAGVTQSPTHLIKTRGQQATLRCSPISGHTSVYWYQQALGLGLQFLLWYDEGEERNRGNFPPRFSGRQFPNYSSELNVNALELEDSALYLCASTLPIAGGGTDTQYFGPGTRLTVL.

This clone was detected only once. The rearrangement joins TRBV5-1 to TRBJ1-1, with TRBD1 matching over 8 bases. There are 15 residues in the CDR3. With V trimmed by 0 bases and J by 5 bases, 6 bases remained unmatched. Looked up from germline, CDR1 is SGHRS and CDR2 is YFSETQ. CDR3: CASSLDQGARTEAFF. CDR3 DNA sequence: TGCGCCAGCAGCTTGGATCAGGGGGCGAGGACTGAAGCTTTCTTT.

This chain links TRBV4-3 with TRBJ2-2; 8 nucleotides agree with TRBD1. Unmatched junction bases numbered 7, after V lost 1 base and J lost 3 bases. The CDR3 contains 17 residues. Germline CDR1 is LGHNA and CDR2 is YSLEER. The CDR3 DNA sequence: TGCGCCAGCAGCCAAGGCCCAGGGGGCGCGGACACCGGGGAGCTGTTTTTT. Protein sequence: CASSQGPGGADTGELFF.

The V and J genes are TRBV7-2 and TRBJ1-1, with D perhaps TRBD1 (5 bases). The CDR3 is 14 amino acids. CDR1 and CDR2 from the germline V gene are SGHTA and FQGNSA. Trimming took 7 bases from V and 1 from J, leaving 13 bases between them. Written as DNA, the CDR3 is TGTGCCAGCACCTCTTACGGGGGGAACACTGAAGCTTTCTTT. It is translated as CASTSYGGNTEAFF.

The chain joins TRBV4-1 to TRBJ2-5; 8 bases are a match to TRBD2. The germline V gene encodes CDR1 MGHRA and CDR2 YSYEKL. This CDR3 has 15 residues. The ends lost 2 bases at V and 5 bases at J; junction bases unmatched: 7. This CDR3 reads CASSQKTSEGETQYF. CDR3 nucleotides: TGCGCCAGCAGCCAAAAGACTAGCGAGGGGGAGACCCAGTACTTC.

This clone was detected once. This sequence joins TRBV4-2 and TRBJ1-1; D is perhaps TRBD1 (6 bases). This CDR3 has 13 amino acids. Germline CDR1 LGHNA, CDR2 YNFKEQ. With 4 bases removed from V and 7 bases from J, the gap between germline ends came to 13 bases. The DNA for the CDR3 is TGTGCCAGCAGCCCCAGGGGCATAGGTGAAGCTTTCTTT. This gives the protein CASSPRGIGEAFF.

The chain links TRBV18 to TRBJ2-1; possible D gene TRBD2, 5 bases. The CDR3 length is 15 residues. Germline CDR1 and CDR2: KGHSH and LQKENI. Trimming took off 0 bases at V and 5 bases at J, with 11 bases between the two ends. CDR3: CASSPPSLAHNEQFF. CDR3 coding DNA: TGTGCCAGCTCACCACCGTCTCTAGCCCACAATGAGCAGTTCTTC.

DNA of the CDR3: TGCGCCAGCAGCCAAATCGGGTTAGGAAACACCATATATTTT. It is translated as CASSQIGLGNTIYF. This chain uses TRBV4-3 with TRBJ1-3; D is uncertain. V lost 2 bases, J lost 4 bases, and 9 bases lay in between. Germline V CDR1 and CDR2: LGHNA, YSLEER. The CDR3 spans 14 residues.

The V and J genes are TRBV30 and TRBJ1-2; D is undetermined. This CDR3 has 15 residues. Germline values: CDR1 GTSNPN, CDR2 SVGIG (reference sequence). With 1 base removed from V and 3 bases from J, the gap between germline ends came to 15 bases. CDR3 residues: CAWSEELADYYGYTF. The CDR3 bases are TGTGCCTGGAGTGAAGAGTTGGCAGACTACTATGGCTACACCTTC.

The gene calls are TRBV6-4 and TRBJ2-7; 12 positions match TRBD2. Germline V gene data show CDR1 as MRHNA and CDR2 as SNTAGT. Unmatched junction bases numbered 14, after V lost 4 bases and J lost 7 bases. This CDR3 has 17 residues. CDR3 sequence reads: CASSGPTSGSPSEEQYV. CDR3 sequence (DNA): TGTGCCAGCAGTGGCCCGACTAGCGGGAGCCCCTCGGAGGAGCAGTACGTC.

The J gene is TRBJ1-2, the V gene TRBV5-1; D not certain. V lost 0 bases, J lost 4 bases, and 13 bases lay in between. Germline-derived CDR1 and CDR2 are SGHRS and YFSETQ. The CDR3 runs 15 residues. The CDR3, as DNA: TGCGCCAGCAGCTTGGTGGTGGGCGGGTCCTATGGCTACACCTTC. Its protein is CASSLVVGGSYGYTF.

V and J are TRBV14 and TRBJ1-4; 8 nucleotides line up with TRBD1. Trimming took 2 bases from V and 10 from J; bases not matched to a gene: 3. CDR1 and CDR2 from the germline V gene are SGHDN and FVKESK. The CDR3 covers 13 residues. Here the CDR3 DNA reads TGTGCCAGCAGCCAATTAACAGGGGGAAAACTGTTTTTT. Its translation: CASSQLTGGKLFF.